This T cell receptor beta chain was captured by sequencing in a study of cytomegalovirus exposure and HLA in healthy donors. Data came from immunoSEQ multiplex PCR; TCRdb stores just in-frame clones and leaves some out. The sample shows about 350,000 clones, roughly 87% of them seen only once. The ends lost 6 bases at V and 9 bases at J; junction bases unmatched: 5. The germline V gene encodes CDR1 MNHEY and CDR2 SMNVEV (reference sequence). This CDR3 contains 12 residues. The sample comprised PBMCs. The gene calls are TRBV27 and TRBJ2-1; 7 bases align to TRBD2. This receptor was obtained from a woman in her twenties or thirties in good health and CMV-seropositive. The CDR3 protein is CASRGGVGEQFF. CDR3 sequence (DNA): TGTGCCAGCAGGGGGGGGGTAGGTGAGCAGTTCTTC.